At least ten counts were recorded for the clone carrying this TCR beta chain. The DNA ends 3 residues before the CDR3 does, and the rest of the CDR3 is filled in from the germline J gene. The data were produced by immunoSEQ multiplex PCR, yet TCRdb's version contains in-frame clones alone and is incomplete. Singletons are absent from the sample, which has tens of thousands of clones. These data originate in a study of T cell clonality in common variable immunodeficiency. Heparinized whole blood, roughly 5 to 9 ml, came from each donor. CDR3 size: 15 residues. J was trimmed by 6 bases and V by 2 bases; bases with no gene match: 4. The germline gives CDR1 SGHVS, CDR2 FQNEAQ.

Sequenced: peripheral blood mononuclear cells. The chain uses TRBV7-8 and TRBJ2-2, with 9 bases aligning to TRBD1. This clonotype was sampled from a person between 18 and 75 years old in good health. The CDR3 loop reads CASSLRTGAAGELFF. The part of the CDR3 DNA that was read is TGTGCCAGCAGCTTACGGACAGGGGCCGCCGGGGAG.